The present entry profiles one TCR beta chain with its context. From germline, CDR1 is PRHDT and CDR2 FYEKMQ (reference sequence). The CDR3 runs 15 residues. The J segment lost 7 bases and the V segment lost 4 bases, leaving 6 bases of the junction unmatched. This sample stems from a study of long-term antiretroviral therapy in people with HIV. Study at large: There is a gap of about a decade between the earliest samples and the later 2015 immediate-ART recommendation.

Sequencing used immunoSEQ v3.0 at survey level. Sequencing set out to capture roughly 40,000-50,000 T-cell genomes per sample. Only in-frame clones appear in the TCRdb table, and some are missing; sequencing was by immunoSEQ multiplex PCR. The sample carries about 30,000 clones, about 96% recorded once. The input for sequencing was unsorted PBMCs, taken 5.3 years after starting antiretroviral therapy. The chain employs TRBV13 and TRBJ2-7; 14 nucleotides match TRBD2. This TCR was sampled from a man aged 25 to 40 with HIV. CDR3 region: CASSSPGTSGREQYF. CDR3 DNA sequence: TGTGCCAGCAGCTCGCCCGGGACTAGCGGGAGAGAGCAGTACTTC.